The clone carrying this TCR beta chain came up a few times. Its specificity is unknown. The CDR3 has 14 residues. Germline trimming cut 6 bases from V and 4 bases from J; bases unmatched to any gene: 5. Germline-derived CDR1 and CDR2 are MRHNA and SNTAGT. This entry belongs to a study of T cells in Graves' hyperthyroidism and ophthalmopathy. On the study more broadly: Upon initial diagnosis and before any treatment, peripheral blood was collected. Study outcomes and limitations: The model made its ophthalmopathy prediction, and onset followed a median about 6 months later. A model of 13 V-J features distinguished ophthalmopathy from stable hyperthyroidism.

TCR beta CDR3 sequences were amplified from RNA transcripts. In the first-round RT-PCR of the TCR CDR3, the HTBI primer set was used. TCRdb called the multiplex PCR reads again in MiXCR, with one record for every CDR3 protein. The top ten clones hold around 13% of a sample with 500,000 to 650,000 distinct CDR3 sequences, about 14% of them seen once. Clinicians diagnosed patients from clinical symptoms, serum thyroxine and TRAb, thyroid ultrasound and orbital computed tomography. Specimen: blood. The clonotype was recovered from a woman aged 45-59 years with Graves' ophthalmopathy. The chain recombines TRBV6-4 with TRBJ2-2; 7 bases are shared with TRBD2. CDR3 sequence: CASRILARTGELFF. The CDR3 bases are TGTGCCAGCAGGATACTAGCGCGCACCGGGGAGCTGTTTTTT.